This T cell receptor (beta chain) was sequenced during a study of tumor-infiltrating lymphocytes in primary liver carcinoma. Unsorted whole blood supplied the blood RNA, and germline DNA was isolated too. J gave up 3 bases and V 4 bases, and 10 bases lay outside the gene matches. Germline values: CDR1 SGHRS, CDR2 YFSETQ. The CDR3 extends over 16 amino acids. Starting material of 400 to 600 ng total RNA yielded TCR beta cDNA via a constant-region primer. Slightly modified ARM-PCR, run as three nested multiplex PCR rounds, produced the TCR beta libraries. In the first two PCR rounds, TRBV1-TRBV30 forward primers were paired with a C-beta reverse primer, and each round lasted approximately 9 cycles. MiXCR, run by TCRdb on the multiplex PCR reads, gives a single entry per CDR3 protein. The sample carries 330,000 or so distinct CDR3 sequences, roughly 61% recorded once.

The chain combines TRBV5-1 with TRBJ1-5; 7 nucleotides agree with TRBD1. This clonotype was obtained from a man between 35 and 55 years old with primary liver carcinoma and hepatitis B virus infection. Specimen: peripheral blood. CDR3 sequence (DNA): TGCGCCAGCAGCGCACAGGGGCCCAATAACAATCAGCCCCAGCATTTT. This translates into CASSAQGPNNNQPQHF.